This entry lists 15 T cell receptor beta chains sequenced from one sample in a study of cytomegalovirus exposure and HLA in healthy donors. PCR used 60 Vbeta primers and 13 Jbeta primers. Repertoires were generated with immunoSEQ multiplex PCR, while TCRdb's copy carries only in-frame clones and drops some. The sample carries approximately 61,000 clones, about 61% recorded once. The sequencing sample was made of PBMCs. These receptors came from a woman in her fifties or sixties in good health and CMV-seronegative.

CDR3 residues: CASLRSGGGLTEAFF. CDR3 DNA sequence: TGTGCCAGCTTAAGATCCGGGGGGGGACTCACTGAAGCTTTCTTT. The chain links TRBV6-5 to TRBJ1-1; D perhaps matches TRBD1 (5 bases). The CDR3 sequence is 15 residues long. Germline-derived CDR1 and CDR2 are MNHEY and SVGAGI. The V and J ends lost 8 bases and 4 bases respectively, with 20 bases between them.

This clone came up a few times. The chain couples TRBV21-1 to TRBJ1-3; no DNA check was done on the table's D call, TRBD1. TRBV21-1 is a pseudogene. This CDR3 has 18 residues. The CDR3 region has the DNA TGTGCCAGCAGCAAAGCGTGCGGACAGGGGTTTTTTAGAAACACCATATATTTT. Translated, it gives CASSKACGQGFFRNTIYF.

This clone occurred a few times. The V call is TRBV14, the J call TRBJ2-7; 9 nucleotides line up with TRBD2. This CDR3 comprises 16 residues. Germline values: CDR1 SGHDN, CDR2 FVKESK. With 5 bases clipped from V and 1 base from J, the junction kept 9 bases outside the gene matches. CDR3 bases: TGTGCCAGCAGCGACTCCGGGACTAGCAGATCCTACGAGCAGTACTTC. The encoded protein is CASSDSGTSRSYEQYF.

This clone was seen a few times. V and J are TRBV5-4 and TRBJ1-5; no definite D call. CDR1 is SGHNT and CDR2 is YYREEE in the germline V gene (reference sequence). The germline V and J ends were trimmed by 0 bases and 6 bases, with 10 bases remaining between them. The CDR3 loop spans 14 amino acids. CDR3 amino acids: CASSLDSSGQPQHF. The CDR3 coding sequence is TGTGCCAGCAGCTTGGACAGTAGCGGTCAGCCCCAGCATTTT. Drawing the rest from reference TRBV5-4 and TRBJ1-5, the complete variable domain is ETGVTQSPTHLIKTRGQQVTLRCSSQSGHNTVSWYQQALGQGPQFIFQYYREEENGRGNFPPRFSGLQFPNYSSELNVNALELDDSALYLCASSLDSSGQPQHFGDGTRLSIL.

This chain uses TRBV13 with TRBJ2-3; TRBD2 might be the D (5 bases). Trimming stripped 0 bases from V and 3 bases from J, with 25 bases between. Germline lookup yields CDR1 PRHDT and CDR2 FYEKMQ (reference sequence). The CDR3 runs 20 residues. CDR3 DNA: TGTGCCAGCAGCTTAGGAAGAGGGATACGATTGGCAGCCTTGACAGATACGCAGTATTTT. It codes for CASSLGRGIRLAALTDTQYF.

The V call is TRBV4-1, the J call TRBJ1-6; TRBD1 is a possible D gene (6 bases). This CDR3 region has 16 residues. Germline V gene lookup returns CDR1 MGHRA and CDR2 YSYEKL. V lost 0 bases, J lost 4 bases, and 10 bases lay in between. This CDR3 reads CASSQETGIYNSPLHF. In DNA form, the CDR3 reads TGCGCCAGCAGCCAAGAAACAGGGATATATAATTCACCCCTCCACTTT.

The chain links TRBV7-9 to TRBJ2-4, with TRBD1 matching 8 bases. Germline V gives CDR1 SEHNR, CDR2 FQNEAQ (reference sequence). After removal of 4 bases from V and 5 bases from J, the junction contained 7 bases not matched to a gene. The CDR3 contains 15 residues. The chain's CDR3 is CASSSIQGAQNIQYF. CDR3 bases: TGTGCCAGCAGCTCTATTCAGGGGGCGCAAAACATTCAGTACTTC.

This chain uses TRBV30 with TRBJ2-1; D is unclear. Trimming stripped 0 bases from V and 0 bases from J, with 12 bases between. Germline V gene lookup returns CDR1 GTSNPN and CDR2 SVGIG (reference sequence). The CDR3 runs 16 residues. The CDR3 loop reads CAWSVPVPSSYNEQFF. For the CDR3, the DNA is TGTGCCTGGAGTGTACCGGTCCCAAGCTCCTACAATGAGCAGTTCTTC. Combining the CDR3 with reference TRBV30 and TRBJ2-1 gives the whole variable domain SQTIHQWPATLVQPVGSPLSLECTVEGTSNPNLYWYRQAAGRGLQLLFYSVGIGQISSEVPQNLSASRPQDRQFILSSKKLLLSDSGFYLCAWSVPVPSSYNEQFFGPGTRLTVL.

The chain combines TRBV30 with TRBJ1-4, with D unclear. There are 14 residues in the CDR3. Between the trimmed V and J ends, which lost 0 bases and 4 bases, there was a span of 9 bases. CDR1 and CDR2 from the germline V gene are GTSNPN and SVGIG (reference sequence). CDR3: CAWSVLSGNEKLFF. The DNA of the CDR3 is TGTGCCTGGAGTGTACTAAGCGGTAATGAAAAACTGTTTTTT.

V and J are TRBV7-9 and TRBJ1-4; D gene uncertain. V lost 2 bases to trimming and J lost 8 bases, with 9 bases between them. The CDR3 extends over 13 amino acids. Germline V gene sequence: CDR1 SEHNR, CDR2 FQNEAQ (reference sequence). The chain's CDR3 is CASSLMSGEKLFF. DNA of the CDR3: TGTGCCAGCAGCTTAATGAGCGGGGAAAAACTGTTTTTT.

A few counts support this clone. The CDR3: CASSYSGQGFSYEQYF. CDR3 nucleotide sequence: TGTGCCAGCAGTTACTCTGGACAGGGGTTTTCCTACGAGCAGTACTTC. The chain combines TRBV6-6 with TRBJ2-7, with 9 nucleotides matching TRBD1. This CDR3 has 16 amino acids. The trim removed 0 bases at V and 1 base at J, leaving 4 bases unmatched. The germline V gene has CDR1 MNHNY and CDR2 SVGAGI (reference sequence).

The V and J genes are TRBV19 and TRBJ2-7; 7 bases map to TRBD2. V was pared by 8 bases and J by 4 bases, with 2 bases of the junction left unmatched. Germline V gives CDR1 LNHDA, CDR2 SQIVND (reference sequence). This CDR3 is 11 amino acids long. The CDR3 DNA is TGTGCCAGTGGACTAGGGTACGAGCAGTACTTC. Its protein product is CASGLGYEQYF.

The chain has TRBV2 and TRBJ2-7, with a tentative D call TRBD2 (6 bases). V was pared by 3 bases and J by 4 bases, with 7 bases between. CDR3 length: 12 amino acids. Germline V CDR1 and CDR2: SNHLY, FYNNEI. In nucleotides, the CDR3 is TGTGCCAGCAGTGATGGGGGGTACGAGCAGTACTTC. Translating it yields CASSDGGYEQYF.

The chain's CDR3 is CASSLTRQGLLGANVLTF. The CDR3 coding sequence is TGTGCCAGCAGCTTAACTCGACAGGGTCTCTTGGGGGCCAACGTCCTGACTTTC. V is TRBV7-2 and J is TRBJ2-6; 7 nucleotides agree with TRBD1. Germline values: CDR1 SGHTA, CDR2 FQGNSA. J lost 4 bases, V lost 2 bases, and 11 bases had no gene match. There are 18 residues in the CDR3.

The V gene is TRBV6-5, the J gene TRBJ1-2; D is ambiguous. In germline, CDR1 is MNHEY, CDR2 SVGAGI. The CDR3 spans 14 residues. V was pared by 6 bases and J by 7 bases, with 18 bases between. CDR3 DNA sequence: TGTGCCAGCAGCCTGGTTCGGGGTCGAGCTGGCTACACCTTC. It translates to CASSLVRGRAGYTF.